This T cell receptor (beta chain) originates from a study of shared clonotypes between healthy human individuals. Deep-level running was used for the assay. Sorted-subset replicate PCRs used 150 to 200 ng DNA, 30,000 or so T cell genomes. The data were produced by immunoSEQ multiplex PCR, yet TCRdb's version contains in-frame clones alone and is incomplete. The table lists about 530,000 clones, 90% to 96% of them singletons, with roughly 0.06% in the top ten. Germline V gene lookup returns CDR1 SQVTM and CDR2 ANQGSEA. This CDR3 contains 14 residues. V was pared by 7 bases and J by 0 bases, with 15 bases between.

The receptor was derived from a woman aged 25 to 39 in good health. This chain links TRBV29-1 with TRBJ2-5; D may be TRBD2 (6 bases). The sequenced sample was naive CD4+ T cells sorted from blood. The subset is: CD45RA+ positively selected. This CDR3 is CSGTAGWYQETQYF. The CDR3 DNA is TGCAGCGGCACGGCGGGATGGTACCAAGAGACCCAGTACTTC.